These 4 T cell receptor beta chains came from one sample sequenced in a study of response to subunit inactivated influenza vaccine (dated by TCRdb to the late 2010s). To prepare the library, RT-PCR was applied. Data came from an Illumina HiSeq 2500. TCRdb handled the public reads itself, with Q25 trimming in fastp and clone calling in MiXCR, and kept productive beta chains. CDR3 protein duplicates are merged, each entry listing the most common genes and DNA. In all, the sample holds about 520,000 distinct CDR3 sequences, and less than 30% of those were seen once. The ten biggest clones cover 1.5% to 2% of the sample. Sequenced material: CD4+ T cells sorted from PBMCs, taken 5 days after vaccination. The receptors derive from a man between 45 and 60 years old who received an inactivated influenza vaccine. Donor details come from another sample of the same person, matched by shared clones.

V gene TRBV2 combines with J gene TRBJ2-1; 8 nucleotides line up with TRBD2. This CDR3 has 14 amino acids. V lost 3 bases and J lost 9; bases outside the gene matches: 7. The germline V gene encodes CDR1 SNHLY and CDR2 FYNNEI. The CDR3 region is CASSETSAEGEQFF. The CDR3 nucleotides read TGTGCCAGCAGTGAGACTAGCGCTGAGGGTGAGCAGTTCTTC.

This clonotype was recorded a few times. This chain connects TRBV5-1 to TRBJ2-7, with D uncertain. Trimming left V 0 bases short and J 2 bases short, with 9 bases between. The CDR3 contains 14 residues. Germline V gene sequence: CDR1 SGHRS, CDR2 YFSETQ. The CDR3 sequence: CASSLEVGPYEQYF. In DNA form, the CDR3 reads TGCGCCAGCAGCTTGGAGGTGGGCCCCTACGAGCAGTACTTC.

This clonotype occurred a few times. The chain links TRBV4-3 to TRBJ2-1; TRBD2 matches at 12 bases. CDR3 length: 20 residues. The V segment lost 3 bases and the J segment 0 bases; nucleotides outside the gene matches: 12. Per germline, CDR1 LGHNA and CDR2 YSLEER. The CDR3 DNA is TGCGCCAGCAGCCAGGATCAGAGACTAGCGGGGGACTCCTCCTACAATGAGCAGTTCTTC. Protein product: CASSQDQRLAGDSSYNEQFF.

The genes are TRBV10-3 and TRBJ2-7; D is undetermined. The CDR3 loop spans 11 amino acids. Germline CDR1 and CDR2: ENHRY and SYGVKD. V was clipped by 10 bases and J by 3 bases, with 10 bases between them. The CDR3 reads CATQTHYEQYF. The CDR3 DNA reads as TGTGCCACTCAAACCCACTACGAGCAGTACTTC.